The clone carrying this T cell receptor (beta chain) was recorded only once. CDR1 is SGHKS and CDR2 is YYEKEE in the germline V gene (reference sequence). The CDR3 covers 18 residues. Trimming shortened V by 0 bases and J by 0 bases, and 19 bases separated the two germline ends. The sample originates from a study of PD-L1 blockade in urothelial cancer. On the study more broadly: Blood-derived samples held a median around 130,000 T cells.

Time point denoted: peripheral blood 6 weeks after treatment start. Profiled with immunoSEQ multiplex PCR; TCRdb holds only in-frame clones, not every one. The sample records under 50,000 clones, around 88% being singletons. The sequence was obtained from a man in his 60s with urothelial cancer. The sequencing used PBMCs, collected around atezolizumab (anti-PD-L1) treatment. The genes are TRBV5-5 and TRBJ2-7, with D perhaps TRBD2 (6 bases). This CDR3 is CASSLVFGAGRISYEQYF. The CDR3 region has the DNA TGTGCCAGCAGCTTGGTGTTCGGTGCGGGGAGGATCTCCTACGAGCAGTACTTC.